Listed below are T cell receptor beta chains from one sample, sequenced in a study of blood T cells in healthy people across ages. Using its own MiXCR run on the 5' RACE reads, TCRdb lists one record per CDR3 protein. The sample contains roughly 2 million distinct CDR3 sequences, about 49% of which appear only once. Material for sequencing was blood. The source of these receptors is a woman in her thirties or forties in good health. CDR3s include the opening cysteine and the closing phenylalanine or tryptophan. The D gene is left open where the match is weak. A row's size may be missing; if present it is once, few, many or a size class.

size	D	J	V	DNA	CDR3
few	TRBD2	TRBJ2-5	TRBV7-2	TGTGCCAGCAGCTTAGCCCCTAGCGGGGGGGGACAAGAGACCCAGTACTTC	CASSLAPSGGGQETQYF
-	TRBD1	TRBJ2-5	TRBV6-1	TGTGCCAGCAGTGCCCTCCGGGACAGGGGGGTTCAAGAGACCCAGTACTTC	CASSALRDRGVQETQYF
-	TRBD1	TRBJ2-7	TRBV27	TGTGCCAGCAGAGAAAGGGGACAGGGGATCTACGAGCAGTACTTC	CASRERGQGIYEQYF
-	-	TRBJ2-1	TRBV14	TGTGCCAGCAGCCAAGGAAGGCAGGGGACGGAGCACAATGAGCAGTTCTTC	CASSQGRQGTEHNEQFF
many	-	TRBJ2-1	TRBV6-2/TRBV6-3	TGTGCCAGCAGCCCCTCCAGGGGGGGGAACCACAATGAGCAGTTCTTC	CASSPSRGGNHNEQFF
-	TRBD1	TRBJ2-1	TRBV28	TGTGCCAGCAGTCTCTCCGGACAGGGTAAAGATGAGCAGTTCTTC	CASSLSGQGKDEQFF
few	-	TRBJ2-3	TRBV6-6	TGTGCCAGCAGTTTCCCCGGGACGGATTTCACAGATACGCAGTATTTT	CASSFPGTDFTDTQYF
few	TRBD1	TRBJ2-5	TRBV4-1	TGCGCCAGCAGCCAGGGGGACAGGTCGTACTTC	CASSQGDRSYF
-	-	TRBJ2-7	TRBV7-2	TGTGCCAGCAGCCTACAGGCGGGGCAATTCAATGAGCAGTACTTC	CASSLQAGQFNEQYF
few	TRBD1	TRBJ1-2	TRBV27	TGTGCCAGCAGGCCGGGACAGGGGGCAGAAGGCTACACCTTC	CASRPGQGAEGYTF
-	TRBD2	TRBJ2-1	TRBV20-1	TGCAGTGCTAGGGCCGGGACTAGCGGTTACAATGAGCAGTTCTTC	CSARAGTSGYNEQFF
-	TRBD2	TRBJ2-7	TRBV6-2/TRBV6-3	TGTGCCAGCAAAAGGAGAGCGGGGGCGCCAAGCTCCTACGAGCAGTACTTC	CASKRRAGAPSSYEQYF
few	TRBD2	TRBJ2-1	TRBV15	TGTGCCACCAGCAGAGACCTCGTAGCGGGGCCGAATGAGCAGTTCTTC	CATSRDLVAGPNEQFF
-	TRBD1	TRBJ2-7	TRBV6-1	TGTGCCAGCACCACAAAAGGTGGCAGGGGGCTAAGGGCTGTCTCCTACGAGCGGTACTTC	CASTTKGGRGLRAVSYERYF
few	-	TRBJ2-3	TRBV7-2	TGTGCCAGCAGGACCCGGGACGCTAGCACAGATACGCAGTATTTT	CASRTRDASTDTQYF
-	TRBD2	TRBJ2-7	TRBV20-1	TGCAGTGCTAGAGATCCAGCGGGGTACTCCTACGAGCAGTACTTC	CSARDPAGYSYEQYF
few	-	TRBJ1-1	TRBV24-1	TGTGCCACCAGTGACCGAGCAGGAGGGAACACTGAAGCTTTCTTT	CATSDRAGGNTEAFF
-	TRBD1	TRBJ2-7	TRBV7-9	TGTGCCAGCAGCCCTGAAAAGGGGGCCACAAACTCCTACAATGAGCAGTACTTC	CASSPEKGATNSYNEQYF
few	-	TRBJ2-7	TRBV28	TGTGCCAGCAGGCCCGGGACCGGGATCTACGAGCAGTACTTC	CASRPGTGIYEQYF
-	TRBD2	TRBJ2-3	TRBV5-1	TGCGCCAGCACTCTAGCGGGGGTTTCAAGCACAGATACGCAGTATTTT	CASTLAGVSSTDTQYF
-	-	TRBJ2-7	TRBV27	TGTGCCAGCAGTTTCTATTCACAGGGCGCAAGAGGGGAGCAGTACTTC	CASSFYSQGARGEQYF
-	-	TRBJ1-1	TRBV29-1	TGCAGCGTTGTAACCCTGAACACTGAAGCTTTCTTT	CSVVTLNTEAFF
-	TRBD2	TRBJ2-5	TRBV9	TGTGCCAGCAGCGAACTAGCGGGCCACCAAGAGACCCAGTACTTC	CASSELAGHQETQYF
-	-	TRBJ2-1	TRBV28	TGTGCCAGCAGTTTAATATCCGTTGTAGGGGCGGGTGAGCAGTTCTTC	CASSLISVVGAGEQFF
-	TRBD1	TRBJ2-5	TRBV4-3	TGCGCCAGCAGCCAAGGGCCGGCAGGGGGAGAGACCCAGTACTTC	CASSQGPAGGETQYF
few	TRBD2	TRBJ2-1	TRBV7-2	TGTGCCAGCAGCTTGGCCGGGCTAGCGGGGGTAAGCTCCTACAATGAGCAGTTCTTC	CASSLAGLAGVSSYNEQFF
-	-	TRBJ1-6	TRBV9	TGTGCCAGCAGCCCTCCTCCCGGGGGGCCAAATTCACCCCTCCACTTT	CASSPPPGGPNSPLHF
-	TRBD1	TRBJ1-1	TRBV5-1	TGCGCCAGCAGCCTACGGACAGGGTTCGGGAACACTGAAGCTTTCTTT	CASSLRTGFGNTEAFF
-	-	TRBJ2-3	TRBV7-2	TGTGCCAGCAACGCAGAGCAGGATACGCAGTATTTT	CASNAEQDTQYF
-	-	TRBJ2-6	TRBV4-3	TGCGCCAGCAGCCAAGAGAGTGGATCTGGGGCCAACGTCCTGACTTTC	CASSQESGSGANVLTF
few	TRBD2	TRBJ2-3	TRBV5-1	TGCGCCAGCAGCGGCGGACTAGCGGGGCGTTTCACAGATACGCAGTATTTT	CASSGGLAGRFTDTQYF
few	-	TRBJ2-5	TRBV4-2	TGTGCCAGCAGCCAGGCTTCGAGGGACCAGGGAGAGACCCAGTACTTC	CASSQASRDQGETQYF
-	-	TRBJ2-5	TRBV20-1	TGCAGTGCTAGCCGACTAGGCAAAGAGACCCAGTACTTC	CSASRLGKETQYF
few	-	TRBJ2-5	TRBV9	TGTGCCAGCAGCGGGATTAACGAGACCCAGTACTTC	CASSGINETQYF
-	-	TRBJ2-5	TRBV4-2	TGTGCCAGCAGCCAAGATCAGAAGACCCAGTACTTC	CASSQDQKTQYF
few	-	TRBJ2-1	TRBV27	TGTGCCAGCAGTTTATCGAAGAGGGGGGGCTACAATGAGCAGTTCTTC	CASSLSKRGGYNEQFF
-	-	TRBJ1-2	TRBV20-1	TGCAGTGCCCGGGCGGACAGCTACTATGGCTACACCTTC	CSARADSYYGYTF
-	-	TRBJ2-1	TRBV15	TGTGCCACCAGCAGCAGGTCGGGAAACAATGAGCAGTTCTTC	CATSSRSGNNEQFF
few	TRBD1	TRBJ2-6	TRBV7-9	TGTGCCAGCAAGACAGGGGATACTGGGGCCAACGTCCTGACTTTC	CASKTGDTGANVLTF
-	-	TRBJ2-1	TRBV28	TGTGCCAGCACCCCGACTGCATCCCCACACAATGAGCAGTTCTTC	CASTPTASPHNEQFF
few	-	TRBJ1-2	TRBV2	TGTGCCAGCACCGTACAGGAGGGGAACTATGGCTACACCTTC	CASTVQEGNYGYTF
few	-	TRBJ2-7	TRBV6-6	TGTGCCAGCAGTCCCTGGGGGCCCTACGAGCAGTACTTC	CASSPWGPYEQYF
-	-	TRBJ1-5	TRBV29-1	TGCAGCGTTGCCCCCACTCGAGGTCAGCCCCAGCATTTT	CSVAPTRGQPQHF
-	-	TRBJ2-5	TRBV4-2	TGTGCCAGCAGCCAAGTGTCCGGAGCGGGTGAATCCCCCGCAAGGGAGACCCAGTACTTC	CASSQVSGAGESPARETQYF
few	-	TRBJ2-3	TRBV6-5	TGTGCCAGCAGTTCTACAACCGGGACAAGGCAGGCCACAGATACGCAGTATTTT	CASSSTTGTRQATDTQYF
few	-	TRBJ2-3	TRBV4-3	TGCGCCAGCAGCTTACAAGCCAGGGGAGATACGCAGTATTTT	CASSLQARGDTQYF
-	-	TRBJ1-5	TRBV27	TGTGCCAGCAGTTATATAGGGGCTGGAGGGCGCACAACTCAGCCCCAGCATTTT	CASSYIGAGGRTTQPQHF
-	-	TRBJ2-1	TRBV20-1	TGCAGTGCTTGGGAAATGGACGGTAATGAGCAGTTCTTC	CSAWEMDGNEQFF
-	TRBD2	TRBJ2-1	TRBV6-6	TGTACCAGCGGGACTAGCGGGAAAGATGAGCAGTTCTTC	CTSGTSGKDEQFF
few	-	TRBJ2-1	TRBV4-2	TGTGCCAGCAGCCAAAGACAGAACGAGCAGTTCTTC	CASSQRQNEQFF
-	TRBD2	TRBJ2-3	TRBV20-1	TGCAGTGCTGATAAGCGGGGGGGCTCTGATACGCAGTATTTT	CSADKRGGSDTQYF
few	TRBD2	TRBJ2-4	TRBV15	TGTGCCACCAGCAGAGCTAGCGGGGGAGCCAAAAACATTCAGTACTTC	CATSRASGGAKNIQYF
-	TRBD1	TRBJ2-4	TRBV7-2	TGTGCCAGCAGCTTTGCTGGACAGGGAAGCCCCAAAAGCATTCAGTACTTC	CASSFAGQGSPKSIQYF